The subject of this entry is one T cell receptor beta chain. The specificity of this receptor is unknown. No base quality values were provided; no much bigger clone lies one nucleotide off. The data originate from a study of OX40 agonist ivuxolimab in advanced cancers. The study in broad terms: Ivuxolimab, which targeted the costimulatory receptor OX40 (CD134), was an agonistic, fully human IgG2 monoclonal antibody. Prior anti-PD-1, anti-PD-L1 or anti-CTLA-4 therapy was permitted, and checkpoint inhibitors had been received by around 39% of dose-escalation patients. Intravenous ivuxolimab was administered to patients every 2 weeks at six dose levels: 0.01, 0.1, 0.3, 1.5, 3 and 10 mg/kg. Among the approximately 50 dose-escalation patients, about 20 had hepatocellular carcinoma, 15 or so melanoma, 9 renal cell carcinoma and 9 head and neck cancer. The paper reports the monotherapy dose-escalation portion (N = 52 patients) of the phase I ivuxolimab trial. The dose-escalation cohort was 80% to 90% male with a mean age of approximately 60 years, ranging from about 23 to 85. Partial responses occurred in three dose-escalation patients, of whom one had hepatocellular carcinoma and two had cutaneous melanoma. Peripheral TCRbeta sequencing aimed to test whether ivuxolimab altered TCR sequence diversity and caused clonal T-cell expansion.

Genomic DNA was isolated from the sorted cells so that the TCRbeta CDR3 region could be sequenced. The immunoSEQ Assay was used for sequencing of TCRbeta CDR3 regions. As stored in TCRdb, this immuneACCESS dataset retains in-frame rearrangements with V and J assigned. A fraction of the clones does not appear; measured against another copy, unresolved V genes explain less than half of the discrepancy, and the remainder lacks a known reason. This sample is represented by 63,000 or so clones; roughly 80% of them were singletons. About 1.1% of the sample rests with the top ten. What the study reported, not specific to this receptor: After ivuxolimab, expanded clones were on average more numerous among CD8+ T cells than among CD4+ T cells. Which antigens the clonally expanded peripheral T cells were specific for was not determined. In partial responders in the 0.1-3.0 mg/kg groups, normalized peripheral clonal expansion was found to be among the lowest, especially among CD8+ T cells. Low levels of normalized T-cell clonal expansion were also seen in some patients who did not respond. Clonal expansion of both CD4+ and CD8+ blood T cells was observed from baseline to week 6 at doses 0.1 to 3.0 mg/kg.

Counted from cysteine to phenylalanine, this CDR3 has 13 amino acids. Only the CDR3 portion is preserved as DNA: 39 bases, with reading frame beginning at the first base. The V and J ends are trimmed by 1 base and 6 bases, leaving 9 bases between them. CDR1 and CDR2 were assigned from the germline V gene as MNHNS and SASEGT. The trial excluded patients who had a history of autoimmune disease or who were on systemic immunosuppression. Peripheral blood for TCR sequencing was drawn from every dose cohort at baseline, at cycle 4 day 1 and at cycle 7 day 1. The samples were drawn from a first-in-human, open-label, multicenter phase I dose-escalation trial of ivuxolimab. Adults with locally advanced or metastatic melanoma, renal cell carcinoma, hepatocellular carcinoma or head and neck squamous cell carcinoma were enrolled in the trial. Before TCR sequencing, CD4+ and CD8+ T cells were separately sorted from peripheral blood.

This clonotype was sampled from an adult with an advanced solid tumor such as melanoma, head and neck, liver or kidney cancer. This chain is built from TRBV6-1 and TRBJ1-1; the D gene lacks a confident call. The specimen comprised CD4+ or CD8+ T cells sorted from blood, sampled in a trial of the OX40 agonist ivuxolimab. In nucleotide form, the sequence is TGTGCCAGCAGTGAAGATAGGGTGGCTGAAGCTTTCTTT. Its protein reads: CASSEDRVAEAFF.